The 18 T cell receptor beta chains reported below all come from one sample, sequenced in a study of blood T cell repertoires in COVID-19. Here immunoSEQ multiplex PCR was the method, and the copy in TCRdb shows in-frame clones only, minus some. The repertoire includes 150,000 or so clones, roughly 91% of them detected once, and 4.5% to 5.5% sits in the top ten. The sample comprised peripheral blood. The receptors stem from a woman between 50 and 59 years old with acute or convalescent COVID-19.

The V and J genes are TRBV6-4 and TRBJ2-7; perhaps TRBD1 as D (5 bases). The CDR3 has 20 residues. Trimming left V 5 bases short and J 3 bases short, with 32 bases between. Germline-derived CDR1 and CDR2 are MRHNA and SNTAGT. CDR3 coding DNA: TGTGCCAGCAGTATCCTAACAGGAGTACTCACGCTTGCTACGGGCTACGAGCAGTACTTC. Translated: CASSILTGVLTLATGYEQYF.

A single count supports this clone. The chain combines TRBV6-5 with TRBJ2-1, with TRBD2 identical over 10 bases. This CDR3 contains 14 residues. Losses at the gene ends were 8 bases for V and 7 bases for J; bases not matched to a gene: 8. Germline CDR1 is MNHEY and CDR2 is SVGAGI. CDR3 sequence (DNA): TGTGCCAGCTCCAATCTAGCGGGGGAGAATGAGCAGTTCTTC. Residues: CASSNLAGENEQFF.

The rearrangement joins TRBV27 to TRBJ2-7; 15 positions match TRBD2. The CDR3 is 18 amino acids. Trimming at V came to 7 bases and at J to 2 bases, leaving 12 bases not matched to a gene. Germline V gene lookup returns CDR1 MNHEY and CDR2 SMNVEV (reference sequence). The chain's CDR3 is CASTLTGTSGRWTYEQYF. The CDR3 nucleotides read TGTGCCAGCACGCTAACCGGGACTAGCGGGAGGTGGACCTACGAGCAGTACTTC.

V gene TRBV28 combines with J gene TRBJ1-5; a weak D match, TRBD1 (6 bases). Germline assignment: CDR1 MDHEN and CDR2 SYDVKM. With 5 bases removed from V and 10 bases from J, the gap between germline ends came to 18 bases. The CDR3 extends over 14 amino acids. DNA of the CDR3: TGTGCCAGCAGTACAGGGACGGGGAATCGCCCCCAGCATTTT. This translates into CASSTGTGNRPQHF.

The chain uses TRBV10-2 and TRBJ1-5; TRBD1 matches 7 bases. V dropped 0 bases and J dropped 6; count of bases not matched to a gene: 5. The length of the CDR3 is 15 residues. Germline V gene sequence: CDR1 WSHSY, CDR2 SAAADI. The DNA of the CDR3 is TGCGCCAGCAGTGAGTCCAGACAGGGACGTCAGCCCCAGCATTTT. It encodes CASSESRQGRQPQHF.

This chain's CDR3 is CASSLGQGVGQPQHF. The DNA for the CDR3 is TGTGCCAGCAGCTTAGGACAGGGGGTCGGTCAGCCCCAGCATTTT. The chain joins TRBV5-6 to TRBJ1-5; 10 nucleotides align to TRBD1. This CDR3 is built from 15 residues. The trim removed 2 bases at V and 6 bases at J, leaving 5 bases unmatched. The V gene's germline CDR1 is SGHDT and CDR2 YYEEEE.

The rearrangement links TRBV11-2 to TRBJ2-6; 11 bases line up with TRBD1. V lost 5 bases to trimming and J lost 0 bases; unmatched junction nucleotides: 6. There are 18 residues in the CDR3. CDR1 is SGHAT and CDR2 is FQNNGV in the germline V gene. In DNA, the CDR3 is TGTGCCAGCAGCCTTGGGACAGGGGGACCCTCTGGGGCCAACGTCCTGACTTTC. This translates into CASSLGTGGPSGANVLTF.

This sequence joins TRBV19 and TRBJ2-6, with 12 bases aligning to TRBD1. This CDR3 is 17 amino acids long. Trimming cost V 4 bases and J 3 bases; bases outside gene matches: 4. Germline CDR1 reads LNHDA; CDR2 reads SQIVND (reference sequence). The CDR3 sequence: CASSTGQGARGANVLTF. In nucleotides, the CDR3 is TGTGCCAGTAGTACGGGACAGGGGGCGCGTGGGGCCAACGTCCTGACTTTC.

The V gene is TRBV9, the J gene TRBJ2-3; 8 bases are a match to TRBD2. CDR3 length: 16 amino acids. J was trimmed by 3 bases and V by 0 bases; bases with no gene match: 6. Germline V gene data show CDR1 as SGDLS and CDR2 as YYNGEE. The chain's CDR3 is CASSVGAGGRTDTQYF. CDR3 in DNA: TGTGCCAGCAGCGTAGGCGCGGGGGGACGAACAGATACGCAGTATTTT.

The CDR3 DNA reads as TGTGCCAGCAGCACCGGGACAGGGGGCCTCAATGAGCAGTTCTTC. Its protein is CASSTGTGGLNEQFF. The chain carries TRBV11-2 and TRBJ2-1; 12 bases are shared with TRBD1. Germline V CDR1 and CDR2: SGHAT, FQNNGV. The CDR3 contains 15 residues. J lost 6 bases, V lost 5 bases, and 5 bases had no gene match.

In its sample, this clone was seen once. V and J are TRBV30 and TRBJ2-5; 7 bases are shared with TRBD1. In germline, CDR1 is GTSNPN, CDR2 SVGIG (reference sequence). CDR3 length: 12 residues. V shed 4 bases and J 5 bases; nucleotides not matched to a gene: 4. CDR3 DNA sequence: TGTGCCTGGATGACAGGGTGGGAGACCCAGTACTTC. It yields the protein CAWMTGWETQYF.

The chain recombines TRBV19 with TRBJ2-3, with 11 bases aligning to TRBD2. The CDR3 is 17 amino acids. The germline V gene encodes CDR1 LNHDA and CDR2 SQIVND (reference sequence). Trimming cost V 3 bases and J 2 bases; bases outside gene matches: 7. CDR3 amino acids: CASSIDLAGGSTDTQYF. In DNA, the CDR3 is TGTGCCAGTAGTATCGATCTAGCGGGAGGATCCACAGATACGCAGTATTTT.

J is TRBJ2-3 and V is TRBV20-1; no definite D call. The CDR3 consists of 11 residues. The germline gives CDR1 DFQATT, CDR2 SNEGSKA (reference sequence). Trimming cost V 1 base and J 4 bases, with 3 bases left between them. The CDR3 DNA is TGCAGTGCTAGAGGGCCAGATACGCAGTATTTT. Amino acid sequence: CSARGPDTQYF.

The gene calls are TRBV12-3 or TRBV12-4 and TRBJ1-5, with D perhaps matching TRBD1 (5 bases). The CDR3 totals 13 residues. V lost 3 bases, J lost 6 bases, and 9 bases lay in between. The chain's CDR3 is CASSFGGGQPQHF. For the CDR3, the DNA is TGTGCCAGCAGTTTCGGGGGGGGTCAGCCCCAGCATTTT.

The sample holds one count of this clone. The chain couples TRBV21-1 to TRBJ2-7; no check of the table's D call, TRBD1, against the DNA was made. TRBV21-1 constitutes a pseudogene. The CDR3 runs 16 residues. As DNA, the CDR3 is TGTGCCAGCAGCAAAAGGCTGGACAGGACGATGGGCGAGCAGTACTTC. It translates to CASSKRLDRTMGEQYF.

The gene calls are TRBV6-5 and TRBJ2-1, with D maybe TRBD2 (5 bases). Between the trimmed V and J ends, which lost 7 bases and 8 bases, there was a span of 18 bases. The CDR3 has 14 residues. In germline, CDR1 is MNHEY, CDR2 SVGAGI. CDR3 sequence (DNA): TGTGCCAGCACCGTGATTGGAGGCGCGGATGAGCAGTTCTTC. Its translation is CASTVIGGADEQFF.

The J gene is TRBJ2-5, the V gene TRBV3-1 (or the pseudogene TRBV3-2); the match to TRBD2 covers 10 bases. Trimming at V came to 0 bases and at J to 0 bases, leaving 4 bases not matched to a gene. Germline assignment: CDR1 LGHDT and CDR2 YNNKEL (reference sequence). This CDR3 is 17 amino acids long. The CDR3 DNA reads TGTGCCAGCAGCCAAGATAGCCTAGCGGGGGACCAAGAGACCCAGTACTTC. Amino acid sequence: CASSQDSLAGDQETQYF.

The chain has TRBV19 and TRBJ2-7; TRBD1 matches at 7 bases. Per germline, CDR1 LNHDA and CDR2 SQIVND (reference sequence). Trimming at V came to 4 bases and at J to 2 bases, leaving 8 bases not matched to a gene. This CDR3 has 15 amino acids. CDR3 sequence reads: CASSTGQDSAYEQYF. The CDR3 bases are TGTGCCAGTAGTACTGGACAGGACTCTGCCTACGAGCAGTACTTC. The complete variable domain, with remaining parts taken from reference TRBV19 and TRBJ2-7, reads DGGITQSPKYLFRKEGQNVTLSCEQNLNHDAMYWYRQDPGQGLRLIYYSQIVNDFQKGDIAEGYSVSREKKESFPLTVTSAQKNPTAFYLCASSTGQDSAYEQYFGPGTRLTVT.